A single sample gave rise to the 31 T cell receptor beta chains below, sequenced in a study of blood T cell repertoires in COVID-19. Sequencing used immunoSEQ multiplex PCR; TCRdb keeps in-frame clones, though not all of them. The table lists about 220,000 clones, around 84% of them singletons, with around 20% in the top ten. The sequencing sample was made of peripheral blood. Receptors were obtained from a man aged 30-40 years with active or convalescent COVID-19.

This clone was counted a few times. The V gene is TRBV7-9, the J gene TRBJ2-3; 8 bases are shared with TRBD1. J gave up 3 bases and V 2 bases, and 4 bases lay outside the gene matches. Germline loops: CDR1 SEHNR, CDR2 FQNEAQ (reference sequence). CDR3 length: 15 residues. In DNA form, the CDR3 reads TGTGCCAGCAGCTTATGGACAGGGTCTACAGATACGCAGTATTTT. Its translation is CASSLWTGSTDTQYF.

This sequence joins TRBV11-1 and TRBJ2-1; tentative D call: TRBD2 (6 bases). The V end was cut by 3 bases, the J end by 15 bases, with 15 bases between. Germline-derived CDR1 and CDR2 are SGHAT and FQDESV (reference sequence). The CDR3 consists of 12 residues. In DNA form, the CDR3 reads TGTGCCAGCAGCTTGACAGACGGGAGAGTGTTCTTC. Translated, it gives CASSLTDGRVFF.

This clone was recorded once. The CDR3 spells CASSPRDYLKGTQYF. The CDR3, as DNA: TGTGCCAGCAGTCCTCGGGACTACCTCAAGGGGACCCAGTACTTC. This chain connects TRBV28 to TRBJ2-5; the match to TRBD2 covers 7 bases. This CDR3 spans 15 amino acids. The ends lost 5 bases at V and 7 bases at J; junction bases unmatched: 13. Germline V gives CDR1 MDHEN, CDR2 SYDVKM.

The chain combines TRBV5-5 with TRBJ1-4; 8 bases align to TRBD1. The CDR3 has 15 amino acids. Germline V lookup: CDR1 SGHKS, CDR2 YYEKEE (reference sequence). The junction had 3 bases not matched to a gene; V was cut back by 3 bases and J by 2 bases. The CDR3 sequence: CASSWTGSTNEKLFF. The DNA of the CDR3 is TGTGCCAGCAGCTGGACAGGGTCTACTAATGAAAAACTGTTTTTT.

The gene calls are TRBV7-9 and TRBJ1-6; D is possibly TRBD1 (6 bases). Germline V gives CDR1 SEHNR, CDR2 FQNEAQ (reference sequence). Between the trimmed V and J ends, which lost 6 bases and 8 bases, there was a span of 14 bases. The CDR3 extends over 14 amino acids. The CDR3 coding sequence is TGTGCCAGCAGTCCAACACAGGGCGATTCACCCCTCCACTTT. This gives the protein CASSPTQGDSPLHF.

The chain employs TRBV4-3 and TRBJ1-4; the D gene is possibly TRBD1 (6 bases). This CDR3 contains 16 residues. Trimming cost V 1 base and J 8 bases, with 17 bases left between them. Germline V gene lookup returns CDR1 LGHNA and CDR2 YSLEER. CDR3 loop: CASSQVILQGREKLFF. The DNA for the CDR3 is TGCGCCAGCAGCCAAGTAATATTACAGGGTCGAGAAAAACTGTTTTTT.

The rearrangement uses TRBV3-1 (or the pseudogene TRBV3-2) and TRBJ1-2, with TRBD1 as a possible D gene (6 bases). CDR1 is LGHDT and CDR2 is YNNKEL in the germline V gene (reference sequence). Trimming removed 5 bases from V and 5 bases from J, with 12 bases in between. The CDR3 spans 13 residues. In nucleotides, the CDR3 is TGTGCCAGCAGCTCGGACAGAAAATATGGCTACACCTTC. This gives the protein CASSSDRKYGYTF.

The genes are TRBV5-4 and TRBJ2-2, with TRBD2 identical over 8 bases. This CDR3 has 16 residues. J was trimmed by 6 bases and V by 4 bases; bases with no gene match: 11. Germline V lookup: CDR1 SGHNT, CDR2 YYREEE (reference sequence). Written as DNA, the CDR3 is TGTGCCAGCAGCCGTGACTATTGGCGGGAGGCCGGGGAGCTGTTTTTT. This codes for CASSRDYWREAGELFF.

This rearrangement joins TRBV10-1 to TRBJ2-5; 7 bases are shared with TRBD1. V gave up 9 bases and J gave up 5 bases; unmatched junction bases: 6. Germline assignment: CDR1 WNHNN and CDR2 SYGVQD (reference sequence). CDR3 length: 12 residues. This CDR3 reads CASSKGAETQYF. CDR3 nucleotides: TGCGCCAGTTCCAAGGGGGCTGAGACCCAGTACTTC.

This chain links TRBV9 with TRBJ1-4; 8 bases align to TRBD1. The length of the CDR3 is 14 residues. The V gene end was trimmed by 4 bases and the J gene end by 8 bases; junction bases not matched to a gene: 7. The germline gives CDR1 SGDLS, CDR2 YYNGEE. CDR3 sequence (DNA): TGTGCCAGCAGCCCCCGGACAGGGAGCGAAAAACTGTTTTTT. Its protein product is CASSPRTGSEKLFF.

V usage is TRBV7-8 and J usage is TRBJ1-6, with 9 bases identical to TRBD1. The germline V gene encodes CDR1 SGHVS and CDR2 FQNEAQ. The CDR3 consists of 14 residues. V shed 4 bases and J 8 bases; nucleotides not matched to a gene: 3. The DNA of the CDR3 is TGTGCCAGCAGCTCACAGGGGGCGGATTCACCCCTCCACTTT. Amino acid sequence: CASSSQGADSPLHF.

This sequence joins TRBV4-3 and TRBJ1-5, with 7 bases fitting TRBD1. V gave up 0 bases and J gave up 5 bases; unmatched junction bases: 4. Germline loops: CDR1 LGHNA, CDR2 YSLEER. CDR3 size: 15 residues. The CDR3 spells CASSQDRTGDQPQHF. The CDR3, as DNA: TGCGCCAGCAGCCAAGATCGGACAGGCGATCAGCCCCAGCATTTT.

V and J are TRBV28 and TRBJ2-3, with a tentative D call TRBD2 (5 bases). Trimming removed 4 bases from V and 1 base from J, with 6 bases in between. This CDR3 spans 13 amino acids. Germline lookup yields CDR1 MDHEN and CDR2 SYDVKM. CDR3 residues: CASSSGGTDTQYF. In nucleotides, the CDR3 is TGTGCCAGCAGTTCCGGGGGCACAGATACGCAGTATTTT.

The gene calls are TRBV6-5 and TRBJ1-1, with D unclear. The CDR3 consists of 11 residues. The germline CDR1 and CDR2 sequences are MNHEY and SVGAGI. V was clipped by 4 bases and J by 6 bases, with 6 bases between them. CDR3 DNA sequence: TGTGCCAGCAGTTCGGTCTCTGAAGCTTTCTTT. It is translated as CASSSVSEAFF.

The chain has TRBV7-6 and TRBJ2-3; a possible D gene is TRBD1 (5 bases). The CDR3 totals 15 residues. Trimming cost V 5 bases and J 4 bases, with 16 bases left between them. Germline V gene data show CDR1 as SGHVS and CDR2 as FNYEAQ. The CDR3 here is CASSPEQGGADTQYF. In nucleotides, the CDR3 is TGTGCCAGCAGCCCAGAGCAGGGTGGGGCAGATACGCAGTATTTT.

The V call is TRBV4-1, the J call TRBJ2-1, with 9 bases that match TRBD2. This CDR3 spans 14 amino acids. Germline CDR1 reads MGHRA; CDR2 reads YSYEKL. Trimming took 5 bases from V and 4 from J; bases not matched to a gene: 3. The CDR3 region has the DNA TGCGCCAGCAGCAATAGCGGGGGTTACAATGAGCAGTTCTTC. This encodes CASSNSGGYNEQFF.

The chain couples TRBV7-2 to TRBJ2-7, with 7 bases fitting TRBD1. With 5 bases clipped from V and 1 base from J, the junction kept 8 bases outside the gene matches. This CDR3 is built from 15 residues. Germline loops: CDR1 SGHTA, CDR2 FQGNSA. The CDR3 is CASSPRRDSSYEQYF. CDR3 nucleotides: TGTGCCAGCAGCCCACGCAGGGACAGTTCCTACGAGCAGTACTTC.

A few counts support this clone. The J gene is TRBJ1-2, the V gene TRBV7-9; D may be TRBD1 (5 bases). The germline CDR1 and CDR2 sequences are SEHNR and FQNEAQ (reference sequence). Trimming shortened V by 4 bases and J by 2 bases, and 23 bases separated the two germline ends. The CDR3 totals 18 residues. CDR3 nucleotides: TGTGCCAGCAGCTCCCCCCCCGCGGGGCTAGGGATCAACTATGGCTACACCTTC. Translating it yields CASSSPPAGLGINYGYTF. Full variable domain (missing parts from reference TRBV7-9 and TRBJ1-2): DTGVSQNPRHKITKRGQNVTFRCDPISEHNRLYWYRQTLGQGPEFLTYFQNEAQLEKSRLLSDRFSAERPKGSFSTLEIQRTEQGDSAMYLCASSSPPAGLGINYGYTFGSGTRLTVV.

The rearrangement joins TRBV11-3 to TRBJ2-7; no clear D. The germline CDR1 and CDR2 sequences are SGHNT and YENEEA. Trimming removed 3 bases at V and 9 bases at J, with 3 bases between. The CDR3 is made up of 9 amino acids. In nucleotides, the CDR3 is TGTGCCAGCAGCTTCTGGCAGTACTTC. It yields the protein CASSFWQYF.

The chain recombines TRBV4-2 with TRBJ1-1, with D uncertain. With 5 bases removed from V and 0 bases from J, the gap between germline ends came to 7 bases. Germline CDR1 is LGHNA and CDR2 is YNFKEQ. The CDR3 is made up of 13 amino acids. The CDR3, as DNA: TGTGCCAGCAGCTTCACGGTGAACACTGAAGCTTTCTTT. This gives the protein CASSFTVNTEAFF.

The DNA for the CDR3 is TGTGCCAGACTAGCGGGAGTTCAAGAGACCCAGTACTTC. Its protein is CARLAGVQETQYF. The chain joins TRBV6-4 to TRBJ2-5; 11 bases line up with TRBD2. Losses at the gene ends were 9 bases for V and 2 bases for J; bases not matched to a gene: 2. The CDR3 runs to 13 residues. Germline CDR1 is MRHNA and CDR2 is SNTAGT.

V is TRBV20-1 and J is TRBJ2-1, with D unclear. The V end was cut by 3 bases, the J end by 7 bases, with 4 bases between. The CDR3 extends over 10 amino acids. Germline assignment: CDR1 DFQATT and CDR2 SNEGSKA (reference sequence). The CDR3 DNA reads TGCAGTGCTAGCTTTAATGAGCAGTTCTTC. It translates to CSASFNEQFF.

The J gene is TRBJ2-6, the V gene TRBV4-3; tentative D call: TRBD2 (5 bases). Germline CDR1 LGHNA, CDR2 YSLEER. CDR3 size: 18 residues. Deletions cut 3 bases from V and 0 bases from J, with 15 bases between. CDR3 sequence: CASSQDSGVYSGANVLTF. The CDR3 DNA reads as TGCGCCAGCAGCCAGGATTCCGGGGTGTACTCTGGGGCCAACGTCCTGACTTTC.

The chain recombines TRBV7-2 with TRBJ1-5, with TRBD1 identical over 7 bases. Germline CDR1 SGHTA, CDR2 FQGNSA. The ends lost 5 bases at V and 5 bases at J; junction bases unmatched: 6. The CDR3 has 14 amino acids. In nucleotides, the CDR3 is TGTGCCAGCAGCCCGACAGGGCCCCATCAGCCCCAGCATTTT. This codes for CASSPTGPHQPQHF. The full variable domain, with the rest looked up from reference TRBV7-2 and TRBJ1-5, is GAGVSQSPSNKVTEKGKDVELRCDPISGHTALYWYRQSLGQGLEFLIYFQGNSAPDKSGLPSDRFSAERTGGSVSTLTIQRTQQEDSAVYLCASSPTGPHQPQHFGDGTRLSIL.

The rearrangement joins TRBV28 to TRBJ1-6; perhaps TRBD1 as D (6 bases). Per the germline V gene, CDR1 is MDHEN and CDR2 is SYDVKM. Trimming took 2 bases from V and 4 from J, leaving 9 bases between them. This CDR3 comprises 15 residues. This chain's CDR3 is CASSLQGIYNSPLHF. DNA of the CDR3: TGTGCCAGCAGTTTACAGGGGATTTATAATTCACCCCTCCACTTT.

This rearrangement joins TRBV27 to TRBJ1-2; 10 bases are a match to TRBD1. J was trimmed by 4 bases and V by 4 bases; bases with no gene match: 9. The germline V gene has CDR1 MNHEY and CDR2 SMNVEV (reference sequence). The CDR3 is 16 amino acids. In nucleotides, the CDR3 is TGTGCCAGCAGTTCCTCGCCCCGGACAGGGGGCTATGGCTACACCTTC. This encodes CASSSSPRTGGYGYTF.

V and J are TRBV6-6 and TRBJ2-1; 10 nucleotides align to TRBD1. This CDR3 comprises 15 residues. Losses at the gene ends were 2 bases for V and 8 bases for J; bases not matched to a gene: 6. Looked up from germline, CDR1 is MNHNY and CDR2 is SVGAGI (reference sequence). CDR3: CASSYPGTGVHEQFF. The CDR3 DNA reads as TGTGCCAGCAGTTACCCCGGGACAGGGGTGCATGAGCAGTTCTTC.

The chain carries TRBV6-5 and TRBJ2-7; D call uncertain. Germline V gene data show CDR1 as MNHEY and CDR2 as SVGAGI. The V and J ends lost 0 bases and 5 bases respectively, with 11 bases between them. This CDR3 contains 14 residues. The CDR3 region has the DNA TGTGCCAGCAGTTACTCCCTCGAGTCCCACGAGCAGTACTTC. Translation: CASSYSLESHEQYF.

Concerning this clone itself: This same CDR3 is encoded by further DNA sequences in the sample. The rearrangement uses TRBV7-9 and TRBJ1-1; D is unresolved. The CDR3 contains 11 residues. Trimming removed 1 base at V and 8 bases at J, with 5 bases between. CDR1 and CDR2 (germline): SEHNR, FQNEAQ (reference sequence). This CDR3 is CASSLVQEAFF. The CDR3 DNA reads TGTGCCAGCAGCTTAGTTCAGGAAGCTTTCTTT.

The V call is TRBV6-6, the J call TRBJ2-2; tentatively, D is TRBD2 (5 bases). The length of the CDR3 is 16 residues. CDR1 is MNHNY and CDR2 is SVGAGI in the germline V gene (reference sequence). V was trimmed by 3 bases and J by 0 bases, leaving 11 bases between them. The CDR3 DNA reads TGTGCCAGCAGTTATAAGCCGGGGACGAACACCGGGGAGCTGTTTTTT. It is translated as CASSYKPGTNTGELFF.

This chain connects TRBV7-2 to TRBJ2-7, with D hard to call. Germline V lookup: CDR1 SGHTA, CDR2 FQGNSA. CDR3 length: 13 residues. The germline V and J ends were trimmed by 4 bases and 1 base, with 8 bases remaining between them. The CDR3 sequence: CASSSGLSYEQYF. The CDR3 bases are TGTGCCAGCAGCTCGGGTCTGTCCTACGAGCAGTACTTC. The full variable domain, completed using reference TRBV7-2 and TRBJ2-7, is GAGVSQSPSNKVTEKGKDVELRCDPISGHTALYWYRQSLGQGLEFLIYFQGNSAPDKSGLPSDRFSAERTGGSVSTLTIQRTQQEDSAVYLCASSSGLSYEQYFGPGTRLTVT.